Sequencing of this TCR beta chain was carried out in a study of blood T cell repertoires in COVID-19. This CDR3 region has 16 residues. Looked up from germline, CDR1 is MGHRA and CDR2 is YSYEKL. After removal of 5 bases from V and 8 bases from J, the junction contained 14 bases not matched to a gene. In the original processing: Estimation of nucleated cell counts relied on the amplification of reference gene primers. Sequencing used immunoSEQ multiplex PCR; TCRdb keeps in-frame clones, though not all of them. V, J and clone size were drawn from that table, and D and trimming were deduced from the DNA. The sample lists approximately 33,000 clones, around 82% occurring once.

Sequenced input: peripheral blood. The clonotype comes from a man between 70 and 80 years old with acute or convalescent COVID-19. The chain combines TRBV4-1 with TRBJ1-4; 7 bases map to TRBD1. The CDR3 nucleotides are TGCGCCAGCAGCTTAGCTCAGGGGGTTGGCGGCGAAAAACTGTTTTTT. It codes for CASSLAQGVGGEKLFF.